The 5 T cell receptor beta chains below were found in one sample sequenced in a study of CXCR3-negative and CXCR3-positive naive CD8 T cells. Overall study findings and caveats: Naive CXCR3-positive cells had TRB CDR3s more hydrophobic than those of CXCR3-negative naive cells.

Antigen specificity for these receptors is unknown. In preparing the TRB cDNA libraries, 5' RACE with UMI labels was used. TCRdb re-called the 5' RACE reads; every CDR3 protein appears as one record, without DNA. The sample is made up of around 95,000 distinct CDR3 sequences, and the top ten hold roughly 0.99% of it. The specimen was naive CXCR3+ CD8+ T cells from blood. The subset here: CD45RO-CCR7+CD27+CD95- naive CD8+ T cells expressing CXCR3 (TNR3+). These receptors were collected from a human donor in good health. Some clones in this sample may be carry-over from other donors' samples.

The CDR3 spells CASSFGIYSNQPQHF. This chain links TRBV6-2 or TRBV6-3 with TRBJ1-5; the D gene TCRdb calls, TRBD1, cannot be checked with no DNA. The CDR3 runs to 15 residues. Germline V lookup: CDR1 MNHEY, CDR2 SVGEGT.

V is TRBV6-2 or TRBV6-3 and J is TRBJ1-1. The germline V gene encodes CDR1 MNHEY and CDR2 SVGEGT. The CDR3 contains 13 residues. CDR3 amino acids: CASSELLGTEAFF.

This sequence joins TRBV20-1 and TRBJ1-1. The CDR3 is made up of 13 amino acids. CDR1 and CDR2 (germline): DFQATT, SNEGSKA (reference sequence). The CDR3 protein is CSSSFHMDTEAFF.

The chain combines TRBV4-1 with TRBJ2-1; checking the TCRdb D call of TRBD1 is not possible without DNA. From germline, CDR1 is MGHRA and CDR2 YSYEKL. This CDR3 is built from 15 residues. CDR3 protein: CASSQDAARSDEQFF.

This chain connects TRBV7-2 to TRBJ2-3. Per the germline V gene, CDR1 is SGHTA and CDR2 is FQGNSA. The CDR3 sequence is 14 residues long. This CDR3 is CASSLWTNTDTQYF.